This entry concerns a single TCR beta chain. Looked up from germline, CDR1 is SGHAT and CDR2 is FQNNGV. V gave up 4 bases and J gave up 5 bases, with 10 bases separating them. The CDR3 extends over 13 amino acids. Sequencing used immunoSEQ multiplex PCR; TCRdb keeps in-frame clones, though not all of them. This table has around 2.1 million clones, approximately 94% appearing once. The record originates from a study of shared clonotypes between healthy human individuals. It was CD45RO-negative cells, positively selected for CCR7, that made up naive CD8 cells, with terminally differentiated effector memory CD45RA+ cells excluded.

The sample comprised naive CD8+ T cells from PBMCs. This rearrangement joins TRBV11-2 to TRBJ2-3; unclear D gene. This receptor was taken from a man younger than 35 in good health. Some clones in this sample may be carry-over from other donors' samples. The CDR3 bases are TGTGCCAGCAGCTGGTCTAGGGAAGATACGCAGTATTTT. Translating gives CASSWSREDTQYF.